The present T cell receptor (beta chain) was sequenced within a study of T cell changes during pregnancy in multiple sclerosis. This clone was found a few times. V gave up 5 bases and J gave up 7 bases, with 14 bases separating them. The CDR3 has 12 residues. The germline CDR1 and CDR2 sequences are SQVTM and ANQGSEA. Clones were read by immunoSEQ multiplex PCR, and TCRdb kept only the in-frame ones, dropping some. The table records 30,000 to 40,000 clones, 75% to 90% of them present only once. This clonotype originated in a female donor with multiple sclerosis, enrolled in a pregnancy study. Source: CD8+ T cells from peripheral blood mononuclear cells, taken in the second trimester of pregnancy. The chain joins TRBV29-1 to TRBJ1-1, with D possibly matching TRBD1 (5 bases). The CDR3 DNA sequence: TGCAGCGTTTTCCGGGGGTTGGATGAAGCTTTCTTT. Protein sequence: CSVFRGLDEAFF.